This T cell receptor (beta chain) emerged from a study of PD-L1 blockade in urothelial cancer (dated by TCRdb to 2017 to 2019). For context, the study as a whole: Every patient began therapy in about 2014 and was given atezolizumab 1,200 mg intravenously every 3 weeks. Durable clinical benefit meant progression-free survival longer than 6 months, and TCR features were also tested against progression-free and overall survival. Durable clinical benefit was achieved by nine patients but not by the remaining 20. In the same patients who had TCR sequencing, pretreatment tumors also underwent whole exome sequencing and RNA sequencing. Blood samples were analyzed 3 weeks after the start of treatment (second dose) and 6 weeks after the start of treatment. Blood samples yielded a median of 141,255 T cells and around 80,000 unique TCRs, with median clonality roughly 0.084. Approximately 29 patients had pretreatment blood TCR-seq, about 24 had at least one posttreatment blood collection, and about 24 had tumor TCR-seq. An exploratory multi-omic analysis was conducted of the somatic, immune and clinical correlates of response to PD-L1 blockade with atezolizumab in urothelial cancer. TCR sequencing covered pretreatment tumor samples and matched, serially collected peripheral blood taken before and after atezolizumab treatment. About 90% of the roughly 29 patients were males with bladder-origin urothelial cancer, and about two thirds of the roughly 30 reported a prior smoking history. Patients had an ECOG performance status of 0 or 1 and had received between 0 and 3 prior chemotherapy regimens. Study-wide conclusions, independent of this receptor: A pretreatment peripheral blood TCR clonality below the median was linked to improved progression-free and overall survival. Small sample size (n ≈ 30) and many exploratory analyses mean the results are intended to be hypothesis-generating. Greater expansion of tumor-associated TCR clones in peripheral blood 3 weeks after the start of treatment was observed in patients with durable benefit (n of about 24, p = 0.022).

Via the germline V gene, CDR1 is LGHNA and CDR2 YNFKEQ. Germline trimming amounts to 6 bases on V and 2 bases on J, with 10 as the count of junction bases outside the gene matches. The CDR3 measures 15 amino acids from cysteine to phenylalanine. The read is trimmed to its CDR3 DNA, 45 bases read in frame from base 1. Synthetic TCR analog templates were spiked into each PCR so that absolute template abundance could be estimated from read counts. Using the immunoSEQ assay, TCRbeta CDR3 regions were amplified from genomic DNA with bias-controlled V and J gene primers. Sequencing of rearranged TCRbeta segments was performed at approximately 20X coverage. The study's own analysis went as follows. Clustering was used to correct sequencing errors, and CDR3s were annotated against IMGT to assign V, D and J genes. Out-of-frame and stop-codon sequences were excluded, and only productive TCRbeta rearrangements were used in downstream analyses. Clonality was computed as one minus Shannon entropy normalized by the log of the number of unique productive sequences. Clones differing between time points or between blood and tumor were identified by Fisher's exact test with Benjamini-Hochberg correction at adjusted p below 0.01. Here the immuneACCESS table is served through TCRdb, limited to in-frame sequences with V and J called. Missing clones are a known gap in these copies; in checked studies unresolved V genes cover under half, and the rest lacks a known reason. The DNA was the basis for D and trimming; V, J and clone size are from that table. This sample comprises tens of thousands of clones, about nine tenths of them detected only once. The ten top clones hold more than 3.5% of the sample.

Read against the paper, the sample's time point label means: pretreatment peripheral blood. The cohort included some 30 patients with locally advanced or metastatic urothelial carcinoma who were treated at Memorial Sloan Kettering on a trial protocol. Peripheral blood mononuclear cells were collected pretreatment and during treatment, at between 1 and 8 total time points per patient. The Qiagen DNeasy Blood extraction kit was used to purify genomic DNA from total PBMCs and tumor samples. PBMCs were collected pretreatment and during treatment, and were isolated and stored as previously described. A few counts support this clone. Which antigen it targets is not known. No qualities accompany the bases; no much larger clone lies one base away.

The input for sequencing was PBMCs, taken around atezolizumab (anti-PD-L1) treatment. Rearrangement joined TRBV4-2 to TRBJ2-7; 7 junctional bases match TRBD1. The TCR sequence derives from a man aged 65 to 85 with urothelial cancer. CDR3 sequence: CASRAVGTAAYEQYF. In nucleotide form, the sequence is TGTGCCAGCAGGGCTGTGGGGACAGCGGCCTACGAGCAGTACTTC.